One and the same sample provided the 12 T cell receptor beta chains below, sequenced in a study of Graves' ophthalmopathy and Graves' hyperthyroidism. Amplification of the TCR beta CDR3 regions used RNA transcripts (as template). First-round RT-PCR used HTBI primers; second-round multiplex PCR followed. From the multiplex PCR reads, TCRdb called clonotypes with MiXCR, one entry per CDR3 protein. The repertoire holds about 740,000 distinct CDR3 sequences, with 40% as singletons. Sample: peripheral blood. The receptors originated from an adult man with Graves' ophthalmopathy.

This clonotype was seen only a few times. The rearrangement uses TRBV6-1 and TRBJ1-5; unclear D gene. Germline V gives CDR1 MNHNS, CDR2 SASEGT. The ends were cut back, 6 bases at V and 7 bases at J, with 10 bases in the middle. The CDR3 loop spans 12 amino acids. The CDR3 sequence is CASSIRGQPQHF. In DNA, the CDR3 is TGTGCCAGCAGCATCCGAGGGCAGCCCCAGCATTTT.

Concerning this clonotype itself: A much larger clone lies one base from this, so it may be a read error. The J gene is TRBJ1-6, the V gene TRBV25-1, with a weak D call TRBD1 (5 bases). This CDR3 spans 15 amino acids. The V end was cut by 6 bases, the J end by 9 bases, with 18 bases between. CDR1 is MGHDK and CDR2 is SYGVNS in the germline V gene. CDR3 amino acids: CASSERGRGVSPLHF. CDR3 DNA sequence: TGTGCCAGCAGCGAACGGGGACGGGGGGTTTCACCCCTCCACTTT.

This clonotype was found many times. The V gene is TRBV29-1, the J gene TRBJ1-1, with 9 bases lining up with TRBD1. Germline CDR1 and CDR2: SQVTM and ANQGSEA. This CDR3 is 14 amino acids long. V trimming: 8 bases; J trimming: 0 bases; junction bases outside the gene matches: 7. CDR3 nucleotides: TGCAGCTCCGGGACAGGGAATCTGAACACTGAAGCTTTCTTT. It specifies CSSGTGNLNTEAFF. Drawing the rest from reference TRBV29-1 and TRBJ1-1, the complete variable domain is SAVISQKPSRDICQRGTSLTIQCQVDSQVTMMFWYRQQPGQSLTLIATANQGSEATYESGFVIDKFPISRPNLTFSTLTVSNMSPEDSSIYLCSSGTGNLNTEAFFGQGTRLTVV.

The CDR3 bases are TGTGCCAGCAGCCCTCCGGGGGGGCGTCGCGAGCAGTACTTC. Amino acid sequence: CASSPPGGRREQYF. This sequence joins TRBV5-4 and TRBJ2-7; 8 bases are shared with TRBD2. Germline V lookup: CDR1 SGHNT, CDR2 YYREEE (reference sequence). There are 14 residues in the CDR3. V lost 4 bases, J lost 6 bases, and 9 bases stayed unmatched.

The V call is TRBV10-1, the J call TRBJ2-7; TRBD2 matches at 8 bases. There are 16 residues in the CDR3. V lost 6 bases and J lost 1; bases outside the gene matches: 11. Looked up from germline, CDR1 is WNHNN and CDR2 is SYGVQD (reference sequence). This CDR3 reads CASSHPGGNPSYEQYF. CDR3 nucleotides: TGCGCCAGCAGCCATCCGGGGGGGAATCCATCCTACGAGCAGTACTTC.

This clonotype was observed a handful of times. The rearrangement links TRBV7-2 to TRBJ1-1; tentatively, D is TRBD1 (5 bases). Trimming took off 5 bases at V and 0 bases at J, with 19 bases between the two ends. Germline CDR1 and CDR2: SGHTA and FQGNSA. This CDR3 is built from 17 residues. DNA for the CDR3: TGTGCCAGCAGCGCCCTTGCGGGACCGTCGTTGAACACTGAAGCTTTCTTT. Amino acids: CASSALAGPSLNTEAFF.

The chain recombines TRBV10-3 with TRBJ2-7; 8 nucleotides match TRBD2. The trim removed 3 bases at V and 2 bases at J, leaving 9 bases unmatched. The CDR3 runs 16 residues. CDR1 ENHRY and CDR2 SYGVKD come from the germline V gene. The CDR3 region has the DNA TGTGCCATCAGTGAAAGCAAGCGGGAGCTTCCCTACGAGCAGTACTTC. It codes for CAISESKRELPYEQYF.

This clonotype has ten or more counts. This chain joins TRBV6-1 and TRBJ1-5; the D is unclear. The germline V gene has CDR1 MNHNS and CDR2 SASEGT. V was clipped by 5 bases and J by 7 bases, with 6 bases between them. The CDR3 contains 11 residues. CDR3 amino acids: CASSKGQPQHF. For the CDR3, the DNA is TGTGCCAGCAGTAAAGGACAGCCCCAGCATTTT.

The rearrangement links TRBV9 to TRBJ2-5, with D perhaps matching TRBD1 (6 bases). This CDR3 spans 13 amino acids. Germline CDR1 SGDLS, CDR2 YYNGEE. Trimming pared 0 bases from V and 5 bases from J, leaving 8 bases between. Here the CDR3 DNA reads TGTGCCAGCAGCGTAGGACAGGCCGAGACCCAGTACTTC. Translating gives CASSVGQAETQYF.

Comments on this clonotype: With a much larger clone just one base away, this may be a read error. The chain couples TRBV10-3 to TRBJ1-4; possibly TRBD1 for D (6 bases). The CDR3 is made up of 15 amino acids. Germline-derived CDR1 and CDR2 are ENHRY and SYGVKD. The germline V and J ends were trimmed by 4 bases and 6 bases, with 15 bases remaining between them. The CDR3 DNA reads as TGTGCCATCAGTGGAGGGGGGGAGCCGTATGAAAAACTGTTTTTT. Translated, it gives CAISGGGEPYEKLFF.

This clonotype has a count of ten or more. This chain joins TRBV5-6 and TRBJ2-5; 9 bases are a match to TRBD1. In germline, CDR1 is SGHDT, CDR2 YYEEEE. Trimming at V came to 7 bases and at J to 3 bases, leaving 7 bases not matched to a gene. The CDR3 totals 14 residues. The CDR3 DNA reads TGTGCCAGCTGTGAACAGGGGGCAGAAGAGACCCAGTACTTC. This gives the protein CASCEQGAEETQYF.

This clonotype was seen more than once but under ten times. J is TRBJ1-2 and V is TRBV12-3 or TRBV12-4; unclear D gene. V was cut by 3 bases and J by 5 bases, with 10 bases left in between. This CDR3 spans 13 amino acids. This chain's CDR3 is CASSFKVVYGYTF. The CDR3 DNA is TGTGCCAGCAGTTTTAAAGTGGTTTATGGCTACACCTTC.